A single sample is the source of the 23 T cell receptor beta chains below, sequenced in a study of siplizumab effects on memory and regulatory T cells. Coculture of mixed lymphocyte reaction cells was performed at 37°C for less than seven days. Which antigens these TCRs recognize remains unknown. Sequencing was performed with immunoSEQ multiplex PCR; in TCRdb, only in-frame clones are kept and a portion is missing. The data show roughly 2,900 clones, about 53% seen once. What was sequenced was CFSE-low (dividing) CD4+ T cells sorted from an allogeneic mixed lymphocyte reaction. These receptor sequences come from a human donor in good health; the cells came from an allogeneic mixed lymphocyte reaction.

The CDR3 DNA reads as TGTGCCAGCAGCCCGACCGAGGGTCCGTATGGCTACACCTTC. As protein: CASSPTEGPYGYTF. The V and J genes are TRBV7-2 and TRBJ1-2; no firm D call. The V end lost 5 bases, the J end lost 5 bases, and 15 bases lay between the germline ends. CDR3 size: 14 residues. Germline V CDR1 and CDR2: SGHTA, FQGNSA.

In this sample, this clone turned up a few times. The CDR3 coding sequence is TGTGCCTCCATCGGGGGGGCATGGACTGAAGCTTTCTTT. This translates into CASIGGAWTEAFF. The V and J genes are TRBV30 and TRBJ1-1; D possibly corresponds to TRBD1 (6 bases). Between the trimmed V and J ends, which lost 7 bases and 5 bases, there was a span of 17 bases. CDR3 length equals 13 residues. Germline V CDR1 and CDR2: GTSNPN, SVGIG (reference sequence). Complete variable domain (other parts from reference TRBV30 and TRBJ1-1): SQTIHQWPATLVQPVGSPLSLECTVEGTSNPNLYWYRQAAGRGLQLLFYSVGIGQISSEVPQNLSASRPQDRQFILSSKKLLLSDSGFYLCASIGGAWTEAFFGQGTRLTVV.

The V and J genes are TRBV28 and TRBJ1-1; D is unresolved. Germline-derived CDR1 and CDR2 are MDHEN and SYDVKM. This CDR3 spans 12 amino acids. Trimming cost V 7 bases and J 7 bases, with 13 bases left between them. The CDR3 coding sequence is TGTGCCAGCAAAAGTAGTAGGGTTGAAGCTTTCTTT. It translates to CASKSSRVEAFF.

The table lists this clone with a few counts. V gene TRBV5-4 combines with J gene TRBJ2-3, with D unclear. CDR1 is SGHNT, CDR2 YYREEE, per germline (reference sequence). This CDR3 is 13 amino acids long. Trimming stripped 3 bases from V and 0 bases from J, with 5 bases between. The CDR3 sequence is CASSYPSTDTQYF. The CDR3 region has the DNA TGTGCCAGCAGCTATCCTAGCACAGATACGCAGTATTTT.

The CDR3 nucleotides are TGTGCCACACTTTCCGAGGAGCAGTACTTC. This sequence encodes CATLSEEQYF. The genes are TRBV27 and TRBJ2-7; no reliable D call. The CDR3 totals 10 residues. Trimming removed 10 bases at V and 7 bases at J, with 11 bases between. The germline V gene encodes CDR1 MNHEY and CDR2 SMNVEV (reference sequence).

This sequence joins TRBV5-1 and TRBJ2-3; D may be TRBD1 (6 bases). Germline values: CDR1 SGHRS, CDR2 YFSETQ. Trimming removed 3 bases at V and 1 base at J, with 12 bases between. CDR3 length: 15 amino acids. The CDR3 is CASSSTGFGTDTQYF. CDR3 bases: TGCGCCAGCAGCTCCACAGGGTTCGGCACAGATACGCAGTATTTT.

This clone is a singleton in its sample. The chain combines TRBV20-1 with TRBJ1-2; D not resolved. The CDR3 runs 10 residues. Per the germline V gene, CDR1 is DFQATT and CDR2 is SNEGSKA (reference sequence). The V and J ends lost 0 bases and 12 bases respectively, with 8 bases between them. The DNA of the CDR3 is TGCAGTGCTAGAGATGTGGCCAACACCTTC. It is translated as CSARDVANTF.

The genes are TRBV27 and TRBJ2-5, with D perhaps matching TRBD2 (5 bases). Germline assignment: CDR1 MNHEY and CDR2 SMNVEV (reference sequence). The V and J ends lost 3 bases and 4 bases respectively, with 21 bases between them. This CDR3 contains 17 residues. Written as DNA, the CDR3 is TGTGCCAGCAGTTTTACTAGTCGAGGCGGGCTGCGAGAGACCCAGTACTTC. Amino acids: CASSFTSRGGLRETQYF.

The chain employs TRBV30 and TRBJ1-5; no definite D call. CDR1 GTSNPN and CDR2 SVGIG come from the germline V gene (reference sequence). The CDR3 contains 14 residues. With 0 bases removed from V and 1 base from J, the gap between germline ends came to 7 bases. CDR3 region: CAWSVAKSNQPQHF. The DNA of the CDR3 is TGTGCCTGGAGTGTAGCAAAGAGCAATCAGCCCCAGCATTTT. The full variable domain, with the rest looked up from reference TRBV30 and TRBJ1-5, is SQTIHQWPATLVQPVGSPLSLECTVEGTSNPNLYWYRQAAGRGLQLLFYSVGIGQISSEVPQNLSASRPQDRQFILSSKKLLLSDSGFYLCAWSVAKSNQPQHFGDGTRLSIL.

This clone occurred a few times. This chain links TRBV9 with TRBJ1-1; tentatively, D is TRBD1 (6 bases). Trimming cost V 3 bases and J 0 bases, with 9 bases left between them. CDR1 is SGDLS and CDR2 is YYNGEE in the germline V gene. The CDR3 has 14 amino acids. This CDR3 reads CASSATGMNTEAFF. In DNA form, the CDR3 reads TGTGCCAGCAGCGCGACAGGTATGAACACTGAAGCTTTCTTT.

The chain has TRBV7-3 and TRBJ2-5, with D possibly called TRBD1 or TRBD2 (5 bases each). The CDR3 sequence is 14 residues long. Germline CDR1 is SGHTA and CDR2 is FQGTGA. V was trimmed by 0 bases and J by 5 bases, leaving 10 bases between them. The CDR3 loop reads CASSLTGVSETQYF. CDR3 nucleotides: TGTGCCAGCAGCTTAACGGGGGTCTCGGAGACCCAGTACTTC.

The sample holds one count of this clone. This chain uses TRBV5-1 with TRBJ2-1; no clear D. The germline CDR1 and CDR2 sequences are SGHRS and YFSETQ. The CDR3 sequence is 14 residues long. V dropped 4 bases and J dropped 0 bases, with 8 bases sitting between them. This CDR3 reads CASSPSYSYNEQFF. The CDR3 coding sequence is TGCGCCAGCAGCCCCTCTTACTCCTACAATGAGCAGTTCTTC.

This rearrangement joins TRBV6-5 to TRBJ2-7, with D tentatively TRBD1 (5 bases). With 6 bases removed from V and 2 bases from J, the gap between germline ends came to 8 bases. Germline assignment: CDR1 MNHEY and CDR2 SVGAGI. CDR3 size: 12 residues. In nucleotides, the CDR3 is TGTGCCAGCAGGTTGGACACCTACGAGCAGTACTTC. Translated: CASRLDTYEQYF.

This chain connects TRBV11-2 to TRBJ2-7; 7 bases align to TRBD2. Per the germline V gene, CDR1 is SGHAT and CDR2 is FQNNGV. The trim removed 3 bases at V and 0 bases at J, leaving 5 bases unmatched. The CDR3 has 15 residues. CDR3 sequence reads: CASSFGGGRSYEQYF. The CDR3 DNA reads TGTGCCAGCAGCTTTGGGGGGGGACGCTCCTACGAGCAGTACTTC. The full variable domain, with the rest looked up from reference TRBV11-2 and TRBJ2-7, is EAGVAQSPRYKIIEKRQSVAFWCNPISGHATLYWYQQILGQGPKLLIQFQNNGVVDDSQLPKDRFSAERLKGVDSTLKIQPAKLEDSAVYLCASSFGGGRSYEQYFGPGTRLTVT.

This rearrangement joins TRBV30 to TRBJ2-2; D call uncertain. The germline V gene has CDR1 GTSNPN and CDR2 SVGIG (reference sequence). V was trimmed by 0 bases and J by 7 bases, leaving 9 bases between them. There are 13 residues in the CDR3. CDR3 bases: TGTGCCTGGAGTGTAGCTTTTTTCGGGGAGCTGTTTTTT. Its protein is CAWSVAFFGELFF.

This clone occurred a few times. The V and J genes are TRBV18 and TRBJ2-2; no clear D. The CDR3 spans 12 residues. CDR1 is KGHSH, CDR2 LQKENI, per germline. V gave up 4 bases and J gave up 4 bases, with 4 bases separating them. The CDR3 spells CASSHPTGELFF. The CDR3 coding sequence is TGTGCCAGCTCACATCCCACCGGGGAGCTGTTTTTT.

This clone was detected only once. The J gene is TRBJ2-1, the V gene TRBV6-6, with D unclear. CDR1 is MNHNY and CDR2 is SVGAGI in the germline V gene (reference sequence). This CDR3 is built from 13 residues. Trimming took 7 bases from V and 4 from J, leaving 11 bases between them. CDR3 in DNA: TGTGCCAGCACTTGGACCCAATACAATGAGCAGTTCTTC. Its translation: CASTWTQYNEQFF.

The chain carries TRBV18 and TRBJ1-1; D might be TRBD1 (6 bases). Germline assignment: CDR1 KGHSH and CDR2 LQKENI. The V gene lost 2 bases and the J gene lost 0 bases, with 10 bases spanning the gap. The CDR3 is 15 amino acids. CDR3 residues: CASSPYQGMNTEAFF. CDR3 sequence (DNA): TGTGCCAGCTCACCATATCAGGGGATGAACACTGAAGCTTTCTTT.

The V call is TRBV30, the J call TRBJ1-3; the match to TRBD1 covers 9 bases. V was clipped by 3 bases and J by 6 bases; unmatched bases: 21. CDR3 length: 19 amino acids. Germline V gene sequence: CDR1 GTSNPN, CDR2 SVGIG (reference sequence). Written as DNA, the CDR3 is TGTGCCTGGAGGGGACCGGGACAGGGAACTTGGCGTTGGACAAACACCATATATTTT. It specifies CAWRGPGQGTWRWTNTIYF.

This chain joins TRBV4-2 and TRBJ2-3, with 8 positions matching TRBD2. V lost 0 bases to trimming and J lost 4 bases; unmatched junction nucleotides: 6. Germline-derived CDR1 and CDR2 are LGHNA and YNFKEQ. The CDR3 totals 16 residues. CDR3 in amino acids: CASSQDPGLGSDTQYF. DNA for the CDR3: TGTGCCAGCAGCCAAGATCCGGGACTAGGGTCAGATACGCAGTATTTT.

This clone was detected a few times. V usage is TRBV6-1 and J usage is TRBJ1-2; TRBD1 aligns across 7 bases. This CDR3 has 12 amino acids. The trim removed 6 bases at V and 7 bases at J, leaving 5 bases unmatched. Germline values: CDR1 MNHNS, CDR2 SASEGT. CDR3 bases: TGTGCCAGCAGATTGACAGGGTCTGGCTACACCTTC. Its protein product is CASRLTGSGYTF.

The gene calls are TRBV2 and TRBJ2-7, with TRBD1 matching 7 bases. Unmatched junction bases numbered 6, after V lost 6 bases and J lost 1 base. CDR1 is SNHLY, CDR2 FYNNEI, per germline. CDR3 length equals 14 residues. The CDR3, as DNA: TGTGCCAGCAGCCCTAGACAGGGATCCTACGAGCAGTACTTC. It yields the protein CASSPRQGSYEQYF.

This sequence joins TRBV10-1 and TRBJ2-5, with D possibly TRBD2 on 7 matching bases. CDR1 and CDR2 (germline): WNHNN, SYGVQD (reference sequence). The CDR3 totals 14 residues. The V end lost 4 bases, the J end lost 4 bases, and 13 bases lay between the germline ends. CDR3 sequence reads: CASSVGGGGETQYF. CDR3 nucleotides: TGCGCCAGCAGTGTTGGCGGGGGCGGAGAGACCCAGTACTTC.